This T cell receptor beta chain was captured by sequencing in a study of shared clonotypes between healthy human individuals. Study results and caveats: Memory subsets generally showed lower estimated richness than naive subsets.

Caucasian adults residing in Nashville, Tennessee made up all the donors. Together with CD45RO+ cells, CCR7-negative CD45RA+ TemRA cells were included in CD8 memory. The table came from immunoSEQ multiplex PCR; TCRdb's copy has only in-frame clones and leaves some out. Seen here are 90,000 to 120,000 clones, 67% observed once, and the top ten hold over 20%. This clone was found a few times. No antigen is known for it. V was clipped by 3 bases and J by 3 bases, with 7 bases between them. Germline CDR1 SGHRS, CDR2 YFSETQ. This CDR3 contains 13 residues. The receptor was derived from a woman in her thirties in good health. The chain is built from TRBV5-1 and TRBJ2-1, with a weak D call TRBD2 (6 bases). Sequencing was done on a sample of memory CD8+ T cells sorted from blood. The subset was: CD45RO+ cells pooled with CCR7-negative TemRA cells. The CDR3 sequence: CASSSGDYNEQFF. DNA of the CDR3: TGCGCCAGCAGCTCGGGGGACTACAATGAGCAGTTCTTC.